This T cell receptor (beta chain) was captured by sequencing in a study of blood T cell repertoires in COVID-19. For the study at large: Specimens from acute and convalescent COVID-19 originated in the United States, Italy and Spain.

The CDR3 loop spans 12 amino acids. V was clipped by 8 bases and J by 4 bases, with 8 bases between them. Per the authors' pipeline: Nucleated cell counts were estimated from reference gene primer amplification. Produced via immunoSEQ multiplex PCR; TCRdb's table is partial and in-frame only. V and J calls and clone size follow that table, whereas D and trimming were derived from the DNA. The table records 350,000 to 400,000 clones, roughly 90% of them present only once. The sequenced material came from peripheral blood. This sequence joins TRBV12-3 or TRBV12-4 and TRBJ1-4; TRBD1 might be the D (5 bases). The TCR sequence derives from a woman aged 25 to 39 with COVID-19, enrolled during active disease. CDR3 nucleotide sequence: TGTGCCAGCGGGACTTTTAATGAAAAACTGTTTTTT. Translation: CASGTFNEKLFF.